Listed here are 28 T cell receptor beta chains from one sample, sequenced in a study of cytomegalovirus exposure and HLA in healthy donors. With 60 Vbeta and 13 Jbeta primers, the PCR was carried out. TCRdb's table, derived via immunoSEQ multiplex PCR, lists solely in-frame clones and lacks some. The sample lists roughly 150,000 clones; roughly 82% were seen once. Sequences were obtained from PBMCs. Receptor source: a woman between 50 and 59 years old in good health and CMV-seropositive.

The CDR3 DNA reads TGCGCCAGCAGCTGGGCCGGGATGTCCTACGAGCAGTACTTC. Amino acids: CASSWAGMSYEQYF. The chain employs TRBV5-1 and TRBJ2-7, with D possibly being TRBD2 (5 bases). V was clipped by 3 bases and J by 1 base, with 11 bases between them. Germline-derived CDR1 and CDR2 are SGHRS and YFSETQ. CDR3 length equals 14 residues.

This clone appeared a single time. The V call is TRBV10-3, the J call TRBJ2-7; D possibly corresponds to TRBD1 (6 bases). Per germline, CDR1 ENHRY and CDR2 SYGVKD. Trimming took off 5 bases at V and 4 bases at J, with 12 bases between the two ends. The CDR3 runs to 13 residues. The CDR3 region has the DNA TGTGCCATCAGTAGGGGAAGGGGGTACGAGCAGTACTTC. The encoded protein is CAISRGRGYEQYF.

This chain connects TRBV9 to TRBJ2-1; maybe TRBD1 (6 bases). The length of the CDR3 is 15 residues. The germline V gene has CDR1 SGDLS and CDR2 YYNGEE. Trimming left V 2 bases short and J 5 bases short, with 14 bases between. CDR3 sequence: CASSVRKSGDNEQFF. The CDR3 DNA reads TGTGCCAGCAGCGTTCGGAAGTCAGGGGACAATGAGCAGTTCTTC.

The chain carries TRBV9 and TRBJ1-1, with 8 bases lining up with TRBD1. This CDR3 has 15 residues. The germline V gene has CDR1 SGDLS and CDR2 YYNGEE. The J segment lost 5 bases and the V segment lost 3 bases, leaving 9 bases of the junction unmatched. The DNA for the CDR3 is TGTGCCAGCAGCGCAAGGACAGGGAAGTTTACTGAAGCTTTCTTT. It codes for CASSARTGKFTEAFF.

The V and J genes are TRBV27 and TRBJ2-7; tentative D call: TRBD2 (6 bases). CDR1 is MNHEY and CDR2 is SMNVEV in the germline V gene (reference sequence). Trimming left V 7 bases short and J 4 bases short, with 17 bases between. The CDR3 extends over 14 amino acids. Here the CDR3 reads CASTRAGTGYEQYF. CDR3 bases: TGTGCCAGCACGAGGGCGGGAACGGGGTACGAGCAGTACTTC.

This clone was seen a few times. The rearrangement links TRBV13 to TRBJ2-6, with 14 bases identical to TRBD2. This CDR3 has 19 amino acids. Germline assignment: CDR1 PRHDT and CDR2 FYEKMQ (reference sequence). V dropped 6 bases and J dropped 0; count of bases not matched to a gene: 7. The CDR3 DNA reads as TGTGCCAGCAGATCGGGACTAGCGGGGGCCTTCTCTGGGGCCAACGTCCTGACTTTC. Residues: CASRSGLAGAFSGANVLTF.

This chain links TRBV11-2 with TRBJ2-2; D unresolved. The CDR3 runs to 11 residues. In germline, CDR1 is SGHAT, CDR2 FQNNGV. The V end was cut by 3 bases, the J end by 7 bases, with 3 bases between. CDR3 coding DNA: TGTGCCAGCAGCTTCGGCGGGGAGCTGTTTTTT. Its translation is CASSFGGELFF.

The V call is TRBV9, the J call TRBJ2-7, with 7 bases aligning to TRBD1. V shed 4 bases and J 1 base; nucleotides not matched to a gene: 5. The germline CDR1 and CDR2 sequences are SGDLS and YYNGEE. This CDR3 spans 14 amino acids. CDR3 sequence: CASSPRQGSYEQYF. CDR3 coding DNA: TGTGCCAGCAGCCCTCGACAGGGATCCTACGAGCAGTACTTC.

The rearrangement uses TRBV12-1 and TRBJ1-5. TRBV12-1 is termed a pseudogene. The CDR3 extends over 16 amino acids. The CDR3, as DNA: TGTGCCAGCAGCTTCCTTCGGGGGGGGGTCAATCAGCCCCAGCATTTT. It specifies CASSFLRGGVNQPQHF.

V and J are TRBV29-1 and TRBJ2-3; D remains unclear. Germline assignment: CDR1 SQVTM and CDR2 ANQGSEA. Between the trimmed V and J ends, which lost 7 bases and 1 base, there was a span of 9 bases. The CDR3 totals 12 residues. CDR3 sequence: CSADRGTDTQYF. CDR3 DNA: TGCAGCGCCGACCGGGGCACAGATACGCAGTATTTT.

The chain is built from TRBV7-3 and TRBJ2-1, with TRBD1 matching 8 bases. CDR3 length: 13 residues. With 5 bases clipped from V and 5 bases from J, the junction kept 2 bases outside the gene matches. Germline CDR1 SGHTA, CDR2 FQGTGA. CDR3 sequence: CASSPTGDNEQFF. The CDR3, as DNA: TGTGCCAGCAGCCCGACAGGGGACAATGAGCAGTTCTTC.

CDR3: CASGGSLTGELFF. The CDR3 DNA follows: TGTGCCAGCGGCGGTTCGTTGACCGGGGAGCTGTTTTTT. The chain employs TRBV5-4 and TRBJ2-2; D remains ambiguous. CDR1 is SGHNT and CDR2 is YYREEE in the germline V gene (reference sequence). V was cut by 7 bases and J by 5 bases, with 12 bases left in between. CDR3 length: 13 residues.

This chain connects TRBV19 to TRBJ1-1, with 9 bases that match TRBD1. The germline V gene encodes CDR1 LNHDA and CDR2 SQIVND (reference sequence). V gave up 3 bases and J gave up 5 bases; unmatched junction bases: 7. This CDR3 contains 15 residues. CDR3 in amino acids: CASSMGGQGRTEAFF. DNA of the CDR3: TGTGCCAGTAGTATGGGGGGACAGGGACGAACTGAAGCTTTCTTT.

The V call is TRBV12-5, the J call TRBJ2-1; 8 bases match TRBD2. This CDR3 has 16 amino acids. The ends lost 1 base at V and 6 bases at J; junction bases unmatched: 8. The germline V gene has CDR1 LGHNT and CDR2 FRNRAP. The chain's CDR3 is CASGLEGLVRTNEQFF. The CDR3, as DNA: TGTGCTAGTGGTTTGGAGGGACTAGTTAGAACCAATGAGCAGTTCTTC.

The chain joins TRBV9 to TRBJ2-3; perhaps TRBD2 as D (6 bases). Trimming stripped 3 bases from V and 3 bases from J, with 17 bases between. The CDR3 totals 16 residues. The germline CDR1 and CDR2 sequences are SGDLS and YYNGEE. DNA of the CDR3: TGTGCCAGCAGCGGAGGTGGTGGGGGGACTACAGATACGCAGTATTTT. This translates into CASSGGGGGTTDTQYF.

This chain uses TRBV12-5 with TRBJ2-1; D ambiguous. V gave up 2 bases and J gave up 7 bases, with 3 bases separating them. The germline V gene encodes CDR1 LGHNT and CDR2 FRNRAP. This CDR3 comprises 11 residues. The CDR3 coding sequence is TGTGCTAGTGGTTTGTCGAATGAGCAGTTCTTC. It codes for CASGLSNEQFF.

The chain joins TRBV4-3 to TRBJ2-3, with 7 nucleotides matching TRBD2. V was clipped by 4 bases and J by 1 base; unmatched bases: 2. Looked up from germline, CDR1 is LGHNA and CDR2 is YSLEER. CDR3 length: 14 residues. CDR3 DNA sequence: TGCGCCAGCAGCCTCAGCGGGGGCACAGATACGCAGTATTTT. Translating it yields CASSLSGGTDTQYF.

The chain recombines TRBV6-1 with TRBJ2-4; D perhaps matches TRBD1 (9 bases). Trimming removed 5 bases from V and 6 bases from J, with 17 bases in between. The length of the CDR3 is 15 residues. Per germline, CDR1 MNHNS and CDR2 SASEGT. The CDR3 region has the DNA TGTGCCAGCAGTCGGGACAGGGCGGGGGGAAACATTCAGTACTTC. Translation: CASSRDRAGGNIQYF.

This clone has just a few counts. The rearrangement joins TRBV28 to TRBJ1-4; possibly TRBD1 for D (5 bases). Per germline, CDR1 MDHEN and CDR2 SYDVKM. CDR3 size: 15 residues. The V gene lost 2 bases and the J gene lost 8 bases, with 15 bases spanning the gap. CDR3: CASSLVSGGGEKLFF. In DNA, the CDR3 is TGTGCCAGCAGTTTAGTTTCGGGGGGAGGGGAAAAACTGTTTTTT.

The V and J genes are TRBV5-1 and TRBJ2-5; the D gene is possibly TRBD1 (6 bases). The CDR3 covers 15 residues. Germline lookup yields CDR1 SGHRS and CDR2 YFSETQ. Deletions cut 0 bases from V and 4 bases from J, with 13 bases between. The CDR3: CASSLEGGSRETQYF. The CDR3 DNA reads TGCGCCAGCAGCTTGGAAGGGGGATCAAGAGAGACCCAGTACTTC.

In this sample, this clone turned up a few times. The V gene is TRBV7-2, the J gene TRBJ2-7; D possibly corresponds to TRBD2 (5 bases). Per the germline V gene, CDR1 is SGHTA and CDR2 is FQGNSA. The CDR3 extends over 14 amino acids. The ends were cut back, 2 bases at V and 3 bases at J, with 11 bases in the middle. CDR3: CASSLLAQVYEQYF. The CDR3, as DNA: TGTGCCAGCAGCTTACTAGCCCAAGTCTACGAGCAGTACTTC.

This chain connects TRBV5-1 to TRBJ2-3, with D possibly TRBD2 on 5 matching bases. The germline V and J ends were trimmed by 0 bases and 0 bases, with 14 bases remaining between them. In germline, CDR1 is SGHRS, CDR2 YFSETQ. CDR3 length: 17 residues. The CDR3 is CASSLGAGRTSTDTQYF. The CDR3 nucleotides read TGCGCCAGCAGCTTGGGAGCAGGCCGGACTAGCACAGATACGCAGTATTTT.

The J gene is TRBJ2-3, the V gene TRBV30; 7 bases match TRBD2. The CDR3 runs to 13 residues. Germline CDR1 and CDR2: GTSNPN and SVGIG (reference sequence). The junction had 6 bases not matched to a gene; V was cut back by 5 bases and J by 4 bases. The CDR3 region has the DNA TGTGCCTGGGAGGGGACTACAGCAGATACGCAGTATTTT. As protein: CAWEGTTADTQYF.

The V gene is TRBV7-8, the J gene TRBJ2-7; TRBD1 matches at 10 bases. Trimming cost V 4 bases and J 3 bases; bases outside gene matches: 12. Germline V gene data show CDR1 as SGHVS and CDR2 as FQNEAQ. There are 17 residues in the CDR3. CDR3 bases: TGTGCCAGCAGCTATCCCCCGGGACAGGGGACCCGCTACGAGCAGTACTTC. As protein: CASSYPPGQGTRYEQYF. Full variable domain (missing parts from reference TRBV7-8 and TRBJ2-7): GAGVSQSPRYKVAKRGQDVALRCDPISGHVSLFWYQQALGQGPEFLTYFQNEAQLDKSGLPSDRFFAERPEGSVSTLKIQRTQQEDSAVYLCASSYPPGQGTRYEQYFGPGTRLTVT.

In the case of this clone: A read error may account for a junction end that differs from germline. The chain employs TRBV7-9 and TRBJ1-1, with D possibly being TRBD1 (6 bases). Germline lookup yields CDR1 SEHNR and CDR2 FQNEAQ (reference sequence). The CDR3 has 12 residues. The CDR3 is CSSSPDSQEAFF. DNA for the CDR3: TGTTCCAGCAGCCCGGACAGCCAGGAGGCTTTCTTT.

The V call is TRBV6-5, the J call TRBJ1-1; TRBD1 is a possible D gene (6 bases). Germline values: CDR1 MNHEY, CDR2 SVGAGI. The CDR3 has 12 residues. The germline V and J ends were trimmed by 8 bases and 7 bases, with 14 bases remaining between them. CDR3 protein: CASLNGQLEAFF. The CDR3 nucleotides read TGTGCCAGCCTAAATGGACAGCTTGAAGCTTTCTTT.

This clone came up a few times. This chain uses TRBV18 with TRBJ1-3; perhaps TRBD1 as D (6 bases). The CDR3 spans 15 residues. Germline V gene sequence: CDR1 KGHSH, CDR2 LQKENI. The V and J ends lost 6 bases and 4 bases respectively, with 16 bases between them. The CDR3 nucleotides are TGTGCCAGCTCCCCCAACAGGGTATCCGGAAACACCATATATTTT. Translation: CASSPNRVSGNTIYF.

The CDR3: CASSLVSSGASTDTQYF. CDR3 bases: TGTGCCAGCAGCTTAGTGAGTAGCGGGGCTAGCACAGATACGCAGTATTTT. This rearrangement joins TRBV7-2 to TRBJ2-3; 8 bases are shared with TRBD2. The V segment lost 1 base and the J segment 0 bases; nucleotides outside the gene matches: 6. CDR3 length: 17 amino acids. Germline-derived CDR1 and CDR2 are SGHTA and FQGNSA.